The 9 T cell receptor beta chains below were found in one sample sequenced in a study of blood T cell repertoires in COVID-19. Produced via immunoSEQ multiplex PCR; TCRdb's table is partial and in-frame only. The data contain about 200,000 clones, approximately 82% of them singletons. What was sequenced was peripheral blood. The receptors stem from a woman aged 45-60 years with acute or convalescent COVID-19.

The rearrangement uses TRBV19 and TRBJ2-7; perhaps TRBD2 as D (6 bases). The CDR3 spans 13 residues. Germline V gene sequence: CDR1 LNHDA, CDR2 SQIVND (reference sequence). Trimming took off 7 bases at V and 7 bases at J, with 17 bases between the two ends. CDR3 in DNA: TGTGCCAGTACCCCGGGAGAGACGCGGGAGCAGTACTTC. It translates to CASTPGETREQYF.

This chain links TRBV11-2 with TRBJ2-7, with no clear D. Germline CDR1 SGHAT, CDR2 FQNNGV. This CDR3 has 13 amino acids. The germline V and J ends were trimmed by 3 bases and 1 base, with 7 bases remaining between them. Here the CDR3 reads CASSFRGSYEQYF. The CDR3 DNA reads as TGTGCCAGCAGCTTCCGAGGTTCCTACGAGCAGTACTTC.

This sequence joins TRBV18 and TRBJ2-1; TRBD1 might be the D (6 bases). V dropped 4 bases and J dropped 5 bases, with 18 bases sitting between them. Looked up from germline, CDR1 is KGHSH and CDR2 is LQKENI. The CDR3 runs to 16 residues. The CDR3 nucleotides read TGTGCCAGCTCACGGGGCTCCGGGACACCGAACAATGAGCAGTTCTTC. Protein product: CASSRGSGTPNNEQFF. Full variable domain (rest looked up from reference TRBV18 and TRBJ2-1): NAGVMQNPRHLVRRRGQEARLRCSPMKGHSHVYWYRQLPEEGLKFMVYLQKENIIDESGMPKERFSAEFPKEGPSILRIQQVVRGDSAAYFCASSRGSGTPNNEQFFGPGTRLTVL.

The chain has TRBV27 and TRBJ2-7, with TRBD2 as a possible D gene (7 bases). In germline, CDR1 is MNHEY, CDR2 SMNVEV (reference sequence). The CDR3 sequence is 16 residues long. The germline V and J ends were trimmed by 3 bases and 5 bases, with 20 bases remaining between them. DNA of the CDR3: TGTGCCAGCAGTTTCCTGAGGGGGGGAGTCAGGAACGAGCAGTACTTC. This encodes CASSFLRGGVRNEQYF.

This sequence joins TRBV27 and TRBJ2-3; 10 bases map to TRBD2. Germline V gene lookup returns CDR1 MNHEY and CDR2 SMNVEV (reference sequence). This CDR3 is 16 amino acids long. Losses at the gene ends were 7 bases for V and 1 base for J; bases not matched to a gene: 8. The CDR3 region is CASTSSGTSGTDTQYF. The CDR3 nucleotides read TGTGCCAGCACTTCATCCGGGACTAGCGGCACAGATACGCAGTATTTT.

This chain joins TRBV2 and TRBJ2-2; possible D gene TRBD2, 5 bases. Germline-derived CDR1 and CDR2 are SNHLY and FYNNEI. The CDR3 runs 14 residues. V gave up 6 bases and J gave up 6 bases, with 14 bases separating them. The DNA of the CDR3 is TGTGCCAGCAGGGCCGCGGGTTTGCCCGGGGAGCTGTTTTTT. Translated: CASRAAGLPGELFF.

The chain employs TRBV14 and TRBJ1-4; D might be TRBD1 (6 bases). Per germline, CDR1 SGHDN and CDR2 FVKESK. The CDR3 extends over 18 amino acids. V lost 0 bases to trimming and J lost 2 bases, with 16 bases between them. CDR3 DNA sequence: TGTGCCAGCAGCCAAGATGGGATTGGGGGCTTCACTAATGAAAAACTGTTTTTT. Its protein product is CASSQDGIGGFTNEKLFF.

The chain employs TRBV28 and TRBJ1-6; 11 nucleotides agree with TRBD1. The CDR3 loop spans 13 amino acids. The germline CDR1 and CDR2 sequences are MDHEN and SYDVKM. V shed 6 bases and J 10 bases; nucleotides not matched to a gene: 2. CDR3 DNA: TGTGCCAGCAGGGGACAGGGGGACTCACCCCTCCACTTT. It codes for CASRGQGDSPLHF.

The chain links TRBV11-3 to TRBJ2-7; 9 bases align to TRBD1. The V gene end was trimmed by 5 bases and the J gene end by 6 bases; junction bases not matched to a gene: 11. Germline V gene data show CDR1 as SGHNT and CDR2 as YENEEA. This CDR3 region has 15 residues. CDR3 bases: TGTGCCAGCAGCCTAGGACAGGGGCGACCGAGCGAGCAGTACTTC. The encoded protein is CASSLGQGRPSEQYF.